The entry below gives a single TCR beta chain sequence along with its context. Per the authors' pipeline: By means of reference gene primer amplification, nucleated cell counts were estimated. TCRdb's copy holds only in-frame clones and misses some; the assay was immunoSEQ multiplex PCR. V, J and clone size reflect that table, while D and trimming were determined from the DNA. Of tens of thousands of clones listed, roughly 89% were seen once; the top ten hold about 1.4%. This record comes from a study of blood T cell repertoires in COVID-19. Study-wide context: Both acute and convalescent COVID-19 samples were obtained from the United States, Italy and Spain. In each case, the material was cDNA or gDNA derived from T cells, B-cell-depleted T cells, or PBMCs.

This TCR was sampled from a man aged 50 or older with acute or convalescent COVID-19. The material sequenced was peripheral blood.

CDR3 residues: CARSGVSTDTQYF. In DNA, the CDR3 is TGTGCCCGAAGCGGGGTTAGCACAGATACGCAGTATTTT. The chain couples TRBV30 to TRBJ2-3; 7 bases agree with TRBD2. In germline, CDR1 is GTSNPN, CDR2 SVGIG (reference sequence). V dropped 8 bases and J dropped 0; count of bases not matched to a gene: 5. The CDR3 consists of 13 residues.